This entry lists 28 T cell receptor beta chains sequenced from one sample in a study of CD8 T cells in Susac syndrome. With random hexamers, about 0.45 to 1 ug RNA was reverse transcribed. Via MiXCR, TCRdb re-called the immunoSEQ multiplex PCR reads, giving one row per CDR3 protein. The sample includes roughly 130,000 distinct CDR3 sequences, around 94% of them seen just once. The sample was CD4+ T cells from PBMCs. The receptors here all came from a human donor with multiple sclerosis.

The V and J genes are TRBV5-4 and TRBJ2-7; 7 nucleotides match TRBD2. The CDR3 runs to 15 residues. Looked up from germline, CDR1 is SGHNT and CDR2 is YYREEE (reference sequence). J was trimmed by 2 bases and V by 2 bases; bases with no gene match: 7. The CDR3: CASSLGGSNPYEQYF. CDR3 DNA sequence: TGTGCCAGCAGCTTAGGCGGGAGCAATCCCTACGAGCAGTACTTC. The full variable domain, with the rest looked up from reference TRBV5-4 and TRBJ2-7, is ETGVTQSPTHLIKTRGQQVTLRCSSQSGHNTVSWYQQALGQGPQFIFQYYREEENGRGNFPPRFSGLQFPNYSSELNVNALELDDSALYLCASSLGGSNPYEQYFGPGTRLTVT.

The chain recombines TRBV6-2 or TRBV6-3 with TRBJ2-1; 8 nucleotides match TRBD1. This CDR3 spans 15 amino acids. CDR1 and CDR2 (germline): MNHEY, SVGEGT. Losses at the gene ends were 5 bases for V and 7 bases for J; bases not matched to a gene: 10. DNA for the CDR3: TGTGCCAGCAGTACTTGGGACAGGAGTAGGAATGAGCAGTTCTTC. As protein: CASSTWDRSRNEQFF.

The rearrangement links TRBV19 to TRBJ1-2, with D possibly TRBD1 on 5 matching bases. Trimming removed 6 bases at V and 3 bases at J, with 11 bases between. Germline-derived CDR1 and CDR2 are LNHDA and SQIVND (reference sequence). The CDR3 covers 13 residues. The CDR3 DNA reads as TGTGCCAGTAGGGGGACCGTTCACTATGGCTACACCTTC. Translating gives CASRGTVHYGYTF.

The chain couples TRBV11-2 to TRBJ2-5; TRBD2 agrees at 14 bases. J lost 5 bases, V lost 4 bases, and 21 bases had no gene match. Germline V gives CDR1 SGHAT, CDR2 FQNNGV. CDR3 length: 21 residues. CDR3 DNA sequence: TGTGCCAGCAGCTCTCACTCACCTTCCGGGACTAGCGGGGGTATCCAGGAGACCCAGTACTTC. Its translation: CASSSHSPSGTSGGIQETQYF.

The chain is built from TRBV29-1 and TRBJ2-1, with TRBD2 identical over 8 bases. CDR1 is SQVTM and CDR2 is ANQGSEA in the germline V gene. With 1 base clipped from V and 5 bases from J, the junction kept 13 bases outside the gene matches. The CDR3 totals 17 residues. The CDR3 here is CSVEGVGRVSVDNEQFF. The CDR3, as DNA: TGCAGCGTTGAAGGCGTCGGGAGGGTTAGTGTGGACAATGAGCAGTTCTTC.

The chain is built from TRBV7-2 and TRBJ1-1; D is undetermined. The CDR3 covers 16 residues. V gave up 5 bases and J gave up 3 bases, with 19 bases separating them. Germline-derived CDR1 and CDR2 are SGHTA and FQGNSA. CDR3 sequence (DNA): TGTGCCAGCAGCCGAACAGTGCCACCTTCGGACACTGAAGCTTTCTTT. This encodes CASSRTVPPSDTEAFF.

This chain joins TRBV5-6 and TRBJ1-4; 7 bases match TRBD1. The length of the CDR3 is 16 residues. V lost 2 bases to trimming and J lost 4 bases; unmatched junction nucleotides: 8. Per the germline V gene, CDR1 is SGHDT and CDR2 is YYEEEE. For the CDR3, the DNA is TGTGCCAGCAGCTTCAGAGACAGGGCCCTTAATGAAAAACTGTTTTTT. Translating gives CASSFRDRALNEKLFF.

The rearrangement links TRBV12-3 or TRBV12-4 to TRBJ1-1; D might be TRBD1 (6 bases). The CDR3 is 15 residues long. Trimming shortened V by 2 bases and J by 1 base, and 11 bases separated the two germline ends. The CDR3 coding sequence is TGTGCCAGCAGTTTATGGGGGGCCGGGAACACTGAAGCTTTCTTT. This gives the protein CASSLWGAGNTEAFF.

The chain uses TRBV5-1 and TRBJ1-3; 7 bases line up with TRBD1. V shed 0 bases, J shed 1 base, and the junction held 4 bases outside the gene matches. The germline V gene has CDR1 SGHRS and CDR2 YFSETQ. The CDR3 sequence is 16 residues long. The DNA for the CDR3 is TGCGCCAGCAGCTTGGGACAGGGTGGATCTGGAAACACCATATATTTT. Translation: CASSLGQGGSGNTIYF.

The V gene is TRBV20-1, the J gene TRBJ2-3, with D perhaps matching TRBD1 or TRBD2 (6 bases each). This CDR3 comprises 12 residues. Trimming pared 6 bases from V and 4 bases from J, leaving 11 bases between. Germline assignment: CDR1 DFQATT and CDR2 SNEGSKA (reference sequence). The CDR3 protein is CSAGGNSDTQYF. In DNA, the CDR3 is TGCAGTGCCGGGGGCAACTCAGATACGCAGTATTTT.

This chain links TRBV5-1 with TRBJ1-2; tentatively, D is TRBD1 (6 bases). The CDR3 loop spans 15 amino acids. Trimming took off 4 bases at V and 0 bases at J, with 13 bases between the two ends. CDR1 and CDR2 from the germline V gene are SGHRS and YFSETQ. CDR3: CASSVNRAANYGYTF. CDR3 coding DNA: TGCGCCAGCAGCGTAAACAGGGCAGCTAACTATGGCTACACCTTC.

The chain combines TRBV2 with TRBJ2-3; D unresolved. Trimming cost V 7 bases and J 0 bases, with 14 bases left between them. The V gene's germline CDR1 is SNHLY and CDR2 FYNNEI. The CDR3 sequence is 15 residues long. The CDR3 DNA reads TGTGCCAGCACCAGGACCCGTACTAGCACAGATACGCAGTATTTT. Its protein product is CASTRTRTSTDTQYF.

The rearrangement links TRBV3-1 to TRBJ2-1; 11 bases map to TRBD2. Per the germline V gene, CDR1 is LGHDT and CDR2 is YNNKEL (reference sequence). The CDR3 has 15 residues. J was trimmed by 5 bases and V by 1 base; bases with no gene match: 1. The CDR3 nucleotides read TGTGCCAGCAGCCAAGTAGCGGGGGGGCACAATGAGCAGTTCTTC. It translates to CASSQVAGGHNEQFF.

The chain carries TRBV5-6 and TRBJ1-2; 7 bases fit TRBD1. V dropped 2 bases and J dropped 4; count of bases not matched to a gene: 8. The CDR3 is 15 residues long. CDR1 is SGHDT, CDR2 YYEEEE, per germline. The CDR3 sequence: CASSFRQGVIYGYTF. The CDR3 nucleotides are TGTGCCAGCAGCTTTAGACAGGGAGTGATCTATGGCTACACCTTC.

The rearrangement joins TRBV30 to TRBJ1-5; D call uncertain. The V and J ends lost 0 bases and 3 bases respectively, with 6 bases between them. Germline V gives CDR1 GTSNPN, CDR2 SVGIG (reference sequence). There are 13 residues in the CDR3. The CDR3 DNA sequence: TGTGCCTGGAGTGTACGGAACAATCAGCCCCAGCATTTT. As protein: CAWSVRNNQPQHF.

This clonotype was counted once. The V gene is TRBV2, the J gene TRBJ2-2, with TRBD2 matching over 8 bases. The ends lost 5 bases at V and 1 base at J; junction bases unmatched: 3. Per germline, CDR1 SNHLY and CDR2 FYNNEI. There are 15 residues in the CDR3. In DNA, the CDR3 is TGTGCCAGCAGTTTAAGCGGGGGGAACACCGGGGAGCTGTTTTTT. It translates to CASSLSGGNTGELFF.

The rearrangement uses TRBV19 and TRBJ2-6; no definite D call. The V gene lost 4 bases and the J gene lost 0 bases, with 7 bases spanning the gap. The CDR3 consists of 15 residues. CDR1 and CDR2 (germline): LNHDA, SQIVND (reference sequence). The CDR3 is CASSTGASGANVLTF. The CDR3 DNA sequence: TGTGCCAGTAGTACAGGAGCCTCTGGGGCCAACGTCCTGACTTTC.

The chain joins TRBV9 to TRBJ2-1, with D perhaps TRBD2 (6 bases). The CDR3 is 12 amino acids. V was shortened by 4 bases and J by 9 bases, with 11 bases between the two germline ends. Germline V gene data show CDR1 as SGDLS and CDR2 as YYNGEE. The CDR3 nucleotides are TGTGCCAGCAGCCCCCACGGGGGTGAGCAGTTCTTC. This translates into CASSPHGGEQFF.

Here the CDR3 DNA reads TGCAGTGGCAATGAGCAGTTCTTC. Its protein product is CSGNEQFF. The chain recombines TRBV20-1 with TRBJ2-1, with D uncertain. Trimming pared 7 bases from V and 6 bases from J, leaving 1 base between. Germline V lookup: CDR1 DFQATT, CDR2 SNEGSKA (reference sequence). This CDR3 spans 8 amino acids.

This chain links TRBV6-5 with TRBJ2-7; no reliable D call. V lost 10 bases and J lost 4, with 14 bases in between. The CDR3 is made up of 12 amino acids. Germline CDR1 MNHEY, CDR2 SVGAGI. The CDR3 DNA reads as TGTGCCACCTCGAGTGATGGGTACGAGCAGTACTTC. This translates into CATSSDGYEQYF.

The CDR3 region is CASRKHRDGLYEQYF. The DNA of the CDR3 is TGTGCCAGCAGGAAACACCGGGACGGACTCTACGAGCAGTACTTC. This chain connects TRBV6-5 to TRBJ2-7; D may be TRBD1 or TRBD2 (5 bases each). V lost 6 bases and J lost 3, with 18 bases in between. This CDR3 region has 15 residues. CDR1 is MNHEY, CDR2 SVGAGI, per germline.

This clonotype turned up a few times. For the CDR3, the DNA is TGTGCCAGCAGCTTGAGGACAGGAGGCACAGATACGCAGTATTTT. Amino acid sequence: CASSLRTGGTDTQYF. The chain combines TRBV5-4 with TRBJ2-3, with 7 bases that match TRBD1. From germline, CDR1 is SGHNT and CDR2 YYREEE (reference sequence). CDR3 length equals 15 residues. The junction had 3 bases not matched to a gene; V was cut back by 1 base and J by 1 base.

CDR3 DNA: TGTGCCAGCAGAGACGGGGACGGCGAGCAGTACTTC. This encodes CASRDGDGEQYF. The chain recombines TRBV9 with TRBJ2-7; perhaps D is TRBD1 or TRBD2 (5 bases each). The germline gives CDR1 SGDLS, CDR2 YYNGEE. Between the trimmed V and J ends, which lost 5 bases and 6 bases, there was a span of 12 bases. The CDR3 loop spans 12 amino acids.

The chain recombines TRBV6-7 with TRBJ2-2; 8 positions match TRBD1. TRBV6-7 is labeled an ORF, and its function is uncertain. J was trimmed by 0 bases and V by 5 bases; bases with no gene match: 8. CDR3 length: 17 residues. The CDR3 reads CASSPRGLAPNTGELFF. As DNA, the CDR3 is TGTGCCAGCAGTCCCAGGGGGCTAGCTCCGAACACCGGGGAGCTGTTTTTT.

This clonotype has only a few counts. The chain combines TRBV20-1 with TRBJ2-7; D unclear. Germline V gene data show CDR1 as DFQATT and CDR2 as SNEGSKA (reference sequence). The CDR3 totals 10 residues. Trimming cost V 5 bases and J 4 bases, with 6 bases left between them. The CDR3 sequence: CSAGRYEQYF. As DNA, the CDR3 is TGCAGTGCTGGTCGGTACGAGCAGTACTTC.

The rearrangement uses TRBV14 and TRBJ2-1; TRBD2 matches at 8 bases. The CDR3 totals 20 residues. The germline gives CDR1 SGHDN, CDR2 FVKESK. V was clipped by 4 bases and J by 0 bases; unmatched bases: 17. The CDR3 reads CASSPPIRTVSGSSYNEQFF. The DNA of the CDR3 is TGTGCCAGCAGCCCTCCGATCCGGACGGTCAGCGGGAGCTCCTACAATGAGCAGTTCTTC. The entire variable domain, with the rest obtained from reference TRBV14 and TRBJ2-1, is as follows: EAGVTQFPSHSVIEKGQTVTLRCDPISGHDNLYWYRRVMGKEIKFLLHFVKESKQDESGMPNNRFLAERTGGTYSTLKVQPAELEDSGVYFCASSPPIRTVSGSSYNEQFFGPGTRLTVL.

CDR3 loop: CAIKLGNSGATDTQYF. DNA of the CDR3: TGCGCCATCAAACTGGGAAATTCGGGGGCCACAGATACGCAGTATTTT. V gene TRBV5-1 combines with J gene TRBJ2-3, with D tentatively TRBD1 or TRBD2 (6 bases each). The CDR3 loop spans 16 amino acids. From germline, CDR1 is SGHRS and CDR2 YFSETQ. V lost 9 bases and J 2 bases, leaving 22 bases between the germline ends. The full variable domain, completed using reference TRBV5-1 and TRBJ2-3, is KAGVTQTPRYLIKTRGQQVTLSCSPISGHRSVSWYQQTPGQGLQFLFEYFSETQRNKGNFPGRFSGRQFSNSRSEMNVSTLELGDSALYLCAIKLGNSGATDTQYFGPGTRLTVL.

The gene calls are TRBV5-1 and TRBJ2-1; 13 bases are a match to TRBD2. J gave up 6 bases and V 5 bases, and 2 bases lay outside the gene matches. In germline, CDR1 is SGHRS, CDR2 YFSETQ. The CDR3 totals 14 residues. The CDR3: CASRGTSGANEQFF. The CDR3 DNA reads as TGCGCCAGCAGAGGGACTAGCGGGGCCAATGAGCAGTTCTTC.